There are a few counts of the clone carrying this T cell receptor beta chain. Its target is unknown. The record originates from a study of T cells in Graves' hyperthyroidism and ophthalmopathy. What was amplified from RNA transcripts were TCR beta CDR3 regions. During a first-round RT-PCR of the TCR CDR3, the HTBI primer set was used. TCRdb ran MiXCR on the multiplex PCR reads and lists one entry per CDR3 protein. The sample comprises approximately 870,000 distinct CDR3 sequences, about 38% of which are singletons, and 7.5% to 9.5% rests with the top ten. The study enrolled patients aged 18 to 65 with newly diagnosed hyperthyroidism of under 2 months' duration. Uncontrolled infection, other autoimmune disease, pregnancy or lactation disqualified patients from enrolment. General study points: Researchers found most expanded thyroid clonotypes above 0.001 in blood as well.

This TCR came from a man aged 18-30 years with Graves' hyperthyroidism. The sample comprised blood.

The DNA for the CDR3 is TGTGCCAGCAGCTTGGTCACCTCCTCGGAGACCCAGTACTTC. Protein sequence: CASSLVTSSETQYF. J is TRBJ2-5 and V is TRBV5-4; D gene ambiguous. Germline values: CDR1 SGHNT, CDR2 YYREEE (reference sequence). Between the trimmed V and J ends, which lost 0 bases and 5 bases, there was a span of 11 bases. CDR3 length: 14 residues.